Below are 10 T cell receptor beta chains sequenced from a single sample in a study of shared clonotypes between healthy human individuals. This table comes from immunoSEQ multiplex PCR, and its TCRdb copy is limited to in-frame clones, with some not included. The table shows hundreds of thousands of clones, with roughly 72% occurring only once. The source material was PBMCs. The receptors were sampled from a woman aged 35 to 49 in good health. Some clones in this sample may be carry-over from other donors' samples.

The chain uses TRBV11-2 and TRBJ1-3, with unresolved D. This CDR3 spans 14 amino acids. Germline loops: CDR1 SGHAT, CDR2 FQNNGV. V was pared by 3 bases and J by 0 bases, with 6 bases between. This CDR3 reads CASSFSNSGNTIYF. CDR3 DNA sequence: TGTGCCAGCAGCTTTAGTAACTCTGGAAACACCATATATTTT.

The chain uses TRBV6-1 and TRBJ2-7; 7 nucleotides match TRBD1. The ends lost 6 bases at V and 2 bases at J; junction bases unmatched: 4. CDR3 length: 13 amino acids. The germline gives CDR1 MNHNS, CDR2 SASEGT. The CDR3 region is CASSFDRAYEQYF. CDR3 nucleotides: TGTGCCAGCAGCTTTGACAGGGCCTACGAGCAGTACTTC.

This chain joins TRBV2 and TRBJ2-5; the D call may be TRBD1 or TRBD2 (6 bases each). Looked up from germline, CDR1 is SNHLY and CDR2 is FYNNEI. This CDR3 comprises 14 residues. V lost 5 bases and J lost 5, with 15 bases in between. The CDR3 reads CASSQTRGSETQYF. As DNA, the CDR3 is TGTGCCAGCAGTCAGACTAGGGGGTCGGAGACCCAGTACTTC. The full variable domain, completed using reference TRBV2 and TRBJ2-5, is EPEVTQTPSHQVTQMGQEVILRCVPISNHLYFYWYRQILGQKVEFLVSFYNNEISEKSEIFDDQFSVERPDGSNFTLKIRSTKLEDSAMYFCASSQTRGSETQYFGPGTRLLVL.

The chain carries TRBV5-1 and TRBJ2-7; 9 bases map to TRBD2. The CDR3 has 14 amino acids. Looked up from germline, CDR1 is SGHRS and CDR2 is YFSETQ. V dropped 7 bases and J dropped 1; count of bases not matched to a gene: 6. The CDR3 DNA sequence: TGCGCCAGCCGTCCGGGACTAGCATCCTACGAGCAGTACTTC. This gives the protein CASRPGLASYEQYF.

This clone was counted a single time. The rearrangement joins TRBV11-3 to TRBJ2-1; D perhaps matches TRBD2 (6 bases). Germline CDR1 SGHNT, CDR2 YENEEA. The CDR3 is 15 amino acids. V was cut by 0 bases and J by 1 base, with 7 bases left in between. The CDR3, as DNA: TGTGCCAGCAGCTTAGACGGGAGTTCCTACAATGAGCAGTTCTTC. Encoded protein: CASSLDGSSYNEQFF.

This clone came up once. This may be a read error, as it is one base from a much larger clone. The chain uses TRBV4-1 and TRBJ1-1; the D gene is possibly TRBD1 (6 bases). The CDR3 sequence is 17 residues long. CDR1 is MGHRA, CDR2 YSYEKL, per germline. For the CDR3, the DNA is TGCGCCAACAGCCAACCCCTCGCTGACAGGACGAACACTGAAGCTTTCTTT. It is translated as CANSQPLADRTNTEAFF.

This clone has only a few counts. The sample holds other DNA sequences that translate to the same CDR3. The chain links TRBV20-1 to TRBJ1-2; 7 nucleotides agree with TRBD1. This CDR3 comprises 11 residues. Germline values: CDR1 DFQATT, CDR2 SNEGSKA (reference sequence). V dropped 4 bases and J dropped 4; count of bases not matched to a gene: 0. In nucleotides, the CDR3 is TGCAGTGCTACAGGGGGCTATGGCTACACCTTC. Protein: CSATGGYGYTF.

The V and J genes are TRBV30 and TRBJ2-7; 7 nucleotides match TRBD1. V was pared by 6 bases and J by 2 bases, with 7 bases of the junction left unmatched. Germline V lookup: CDR1 GTSNPN, CDR2 SVGIG (reference sequence). The CDR3 totals 13 residues. The CDR3 sequence: CACQGVSPYEQYF. CDR3 DNA: TGTGCCTGCCAGGGGGTATCGCCCTACGAGCAGTACTTC. Full variable domain (outside the CDR3, taken from reference TRBV30 and TRBJ2-7): SQTIHQWPATLVQPVGSPLSLECTVEGTSNPNLYWYRQAAGRGLQLLFYSVGIGQISSEVPQNLSASRPQDRQFILSSKKLLLSDSGFYLCACQGVSPYEQYFGPGTRLTVT.

The chain combines TRBV7-9 with TRBJ2-5; 8 positions agree with TRBD1. This CDR3 region has 16 residues. V dropped 3 bases and J dropped 4; count of bases not matched to a gene: 10. The V gene's germline CDR1 is SEHNR and CDR2 FQNEAQ (reference sequence). CDR3 nucleotide sequence: TGTGCCAGCAGCTTCCCTCAGGGGGCGCGTGGAGAGACCCAGTACTTC. It specifies CASSFPQGARGETQYF.

A note on this clone: Different DNA sequences within this sample yield the same CDR3. V gene TRBV7-9 combines with J gene TRBJ2-5; D might be TRBD2 (5 bases). V lost 0 bases and J 5 bases, leaving 7 bases between the germline ends. Germline V gene lookup returns CDR1 SEHNR and CDR2 FQNEAQ (reference sequence). The CDR3 contains 13 residues. The CDR3 DNA reads TGTGCCAGCAGCTTAGCGGGAGTTGAGACCCAGTACTTC. It yields the protein CASSLAGVETQYF.